This entry lists 14 T cell receptor beta chains sequenced from one sample in a study of CD8+ T cells in alopecia areata. The authors extracted RNA and reverse transcribed it into cDNA as the sequencing template. The table came from immunoSEQ multiplex PCR; TCRdb's copy has only in-frame clones and leaves some out. In the table there are about 150,000 clones, 50% to 60% of which are singletons. The sample consisted of CD4+ T cells sorted from blood. These receptors were collected from a human donor in good health.

The rearrangement links TRBV5-6 to TRBJ2-7; possible D gene TRBD2, 5 bases. V was clipped by 0 bases and J by 4 bases, with 11 bases between them. Germline V gives CDR1 SGHDT, CDR2 YYEEEE. CDR3 length: 14 residues. The CDR3 DNA sequence: TGTGCCAGCAGCTTGGTTCATAGCGAGTACGAGCAGTACTTC. Translating it yields CASSLVHSEYEQYF. Using reference TRBV5-6 and TRBJ2-7 for the parts outside the CDR3, the full variable domain is DAGVTQSPTHLIKTRGQQVTLRCSPKSGHDTVSWYQQALGQGPQFIFQYYEEEERQRGNFPDRFSGHQFPNYSSELNVNALLLGDSALYLCASSLVHSEYEQYFGPGTRLTVT.

Details on this clone: Additional DNA sequences in this sample encode the identical CDR3. The chain links TRBV29-1 to TRBJ2-5; 7 positions match TRBD1. This CDR3 region has 14 residues. Trimming cost V 1 base and J 2 bases; bases outside gene matches: 4. CDR1 is SQVTM and CDR2 is ANQGSEA in the germline V gene. CDR3 nucleotide sequence: TGCAGCGTTGAAGGACAGGGTGGTCAAGAGACCCAGTACTTC. This gives the protein CSVEGQGGQETQYF.

The V call is TRBV7-6, the J call TRBJ2-5; 10 positions agree with TRBD2. Per germline, CDR1 SGHVS and CDR2 FNYEAQ. V was clipped by 3 bases and J by 5 bases; unmatched bases: 9. The length of the CDR3 is 16 residues. CDR3 DNA sequence: TGTGCCAGCAGCTTGGGCAGCGGGAGGGCGCGGGAGACCCAGTACTTC. Its protein product is CASSLGSGRARETQYF.

The V call is TRBV27, the J call TRBJ2-7; D call uncertain. The CDR3 length is 12 residues. Trimming took 9 bases from V and 4 from J, leaving 13 bases between them. Germline CDR1 is MNHEY and CDR2 is SMNVEV (reference sequence). CDR3 nucleotides: TGTGCCAGTCGAAATCGTCGTTACGAGCAGTACTTC. Its protein is CASRNRRYEQYF.

The chain uses TRBV29-1 and TRBJ2-2; D call uncertain. The CDR3 has 16 residues. V dropped 6 bases and J dropped 4 bases, with 21 bases sitting between them. Per the germline V gene, CDR1 is SQVTM and CDR2 is ANQGSEA. As DNA, the CDR3 is TGCAGCGTCGCGTTTTTTACGGGTAGGAGCACCGGGGAGCTGTTTTTT. It is translated as CSVAFFTGRSTGELFF.

The gene calls are TRBV6-1 and TRBJ1-5, with D possibly being TRBD1 (5 bases). V was pared by 7 bases and J by 2 bases, with 9 bases between. The germline gives CDR1 MNHNS, CDR2 SASEGT. CDR3 size: 13 residues. The CDR3 loop is CASIDRRNQPQHF. In nucleotides, the CDR3 is TGTGCCAGCATTGACAGACGCAATCAGCCCCAGCATTTT.

The V call is TRBV7-2, the J call TRBJ2-1; no definite D call. The CDR3 contains 15 residues. Germline CDR1 reads SGHTA; CDR2 reads FQGNSA. The germline V and J ends were trimmed by 8 bases and 0 bases, with 14 bases remaining between them. Here the CDR3 reads CASGDRTNSYNEQFF. In nucleotides, the CDR3 is TGTGCCAGCGGTGATCGGACGAACTCCTACAATGAGCAGTTCTTC.

The chain links TRBV15 to TRBJ2-5; D uncertain. Trimming shortened V by 1 base and J by 4 bases, and 4 bases separated the two germline ends. Germline-derived CDR1 and CDR2 are LNHNV and YYDKDF (reference sequence). The CDR3 is 12 amino acids. The CDR3 sequence: CATSRGVETQYF. CDR3 sequence (DNA): TGTGCCACCAGCAGAGGAGTAGAGACCCAGTACTTC.

The chain couples TRBV4-2 to TRBJ2-1; D uncertain. This CDR3 comprises 14 residues. The V gene lost 0 bases and the J gene lost 6 bases, with 9 bases spanning the gap. Per the germline V gene, CDR1 is LGHNA and CDR2 is YNFKEQ. CDR3 nucleotides: TGTGCCAGCAGCCAAGATTGGGCCATCAATGAGCAGTTCTTC. Amino acids: CASSQDWAINEQFF.

This clone has a handful of counts. This sequence joins TRBV6-1 and TRBJ1-1; D not certain. The CDR3 consists of 13 residues. V was shortened by 4 bases and J by 4 bases, with 10 bases between the two germline ends. Germline V gene sequence: CDR1 MNHNS, CDR2 SASEGT. The CDR3 DNA sequence: TGTGCCAGCAGTGGTCAGGTCCGCACTGAAGCTTTCTTT. Translating it yields CASSGQVRTEAFF.

The chain recombines TRBV2 with TRBJ2-5, with TRBD2 matching 12 bases. The germline CDR1 and CDR2 sequences are SNHLY and FYNNEI. The CDR3 totals 16 residues. Trimming removed 5 bases from V and 4 bases from J; junction bases left unmatched: 8. The CDR3 loop reads CASSRTSGTSVETQYF. The CDR3 DNA reads as TGTGCCAGCAGTCGGACTAGCGGGACCTCGGTAGAGACCCAGTACTTC.

Here the CDR3 DNA reads TGTGCCAGCAGCCAAGAGAGGACTAGGTCAGATACGCAGTATTTT. Its protein product is CASSQERTRSDTQYF. The chain is built from TRBV14 and TRBJ2-3; 7 nucleotides agree with TRBD2. Germline V gene sequence: CDR1 SGHDN, CDR2 FVKESK. This CDR3 is 15 amino acids long. With V trimmed by 0 bases and J by 4 bases, 4 bases remained unmatched.

The J gene is TRBJ2-1, the V gene TRBV7-2, with 7 bases lining up with TRBD2. Germline CDR1 reads SGHTA; CDR2 reads FQGNSA. With V trimmed by 3 bases and J by 7 bases, 9 bases remained unmatched. The CDR3 sequence is 15 residues long. The DNA of the CDR3 is TGTGCCAGCAGCTTGGGCGGGAGCAGGAGAAATGAGCAGTTCTTC. Its protein product is CASSLGGSRRNEQFF. The complete variable domain, with remaining parts taken from reference TRBV7-2 and TRBJ2-1, reads GAGVSQSPSNKVTEKGKDVELRCDPISGHTALYWYRQSLGQGLEFLIYFQGNSAPDKSGLPSDRFSAERTGGSVSTLTIQRTQQEDSAVYLCASSLGGSRRNEQFFGPGTRLTVL.

The chain uses TRBV6-5 and TRBJ2-2; D is unclear. Germline CDR1 MNHEY, CDR2 SVGAGI. V lost 10 bases, J lost 0 bases, and 9 bases lay in between. The CDR3 has 13 residues. In DNA, the CDR3 is TGTGCCATTAATGACCCGAACACCGGGGAGCTGTTTTTT. Residues: CAINDPNTGELFF.